This T cell receptor (beta chain) was retrieved from a study of blood T cell repertoires in COVID-19. Turning to the study itself: Material from acute and convalescent COVID-19 was sourced from the United States, Italy and Spain.

This clone came up a few times. Either two negative PCRs, clearance, or symptom resolution qualified Cohort 3 donors as recovered. In the authors' methods: It was from reference gene primer amplification that nucleated cell counts were estimated. Clones were read by immunoSEQ multiplex PCR, and TCRdb kept only the in-frame ones, dropping some. For V, J and clone size, that table is used; D and trimming come from the DNA. The sample holds 200,000 to 300,000 clones, about 89% seen once. V lost 0 bases to trimming and J lost 2 bases, with 19 bases between them. The CDR3 runs 18 residues. Germline V gene data show CDR1 as MNHEY and CDR2 as SVGEGT.

Sequencing was done on a sample of PBMCs or T cells enriched from blood (not recorded which). The J gene is TRBJ1-2, the V gene TRBV6-2 or TRBV6-3; D might be TRBD1 (6 bases). This TCR derives from a woman aged 25 to 39 who had recovered from COVID-19. The CDR3 loop reads CASSYSGTRVQTNYGYTF. The CDR3 nucleotides are TGTGCCAGCAGTTACTCCGGGACAAGGGTTCAAACCAACTATGGCTACACCTTC.